Sequencing of this T cell receptor beta chain was carried out in a study of cytomegalovirus exposure and HLA in healthy donors (dated by TCRdb to the late 2010s). Background for the entire study: In an earlier analysis of 550 to 750 of the donors, 250 to 350 Gb of sequence data and 117 million unique TCR beta sequences from about 190 million T cells were reported. Both class I and class II loci were covered by HLA typing, at four-digit resolution. A separate validation cohort of 100 to 150 different subjects was used in addition to the 666-subject first cohort. Across 398 genotyped donors of the cohort, an average of roughly 250,000 unique TCR beta nucleotide sequences per donor were sequenced, and roughly a sixth of those sequences were non-productive. Rather than using new phenotypic data, the later analysis identified candidate immune exposures from TCR beta sequences and from how often those sequences occurred across donors. A later genetic analysis took genome-wide SNP genotypes for about three fifths of the 666 donors and used that subset as a discovery cohort. Of the 300 to 400 genotyped donors, over 70% fell in the genetic ancestry cluster associated with self-reported Caucasian donors. Alongside the repertoire data, information on donor age, sex, ethnicity and CMV serostatus was compiled. The T cell repertoires of 670 or so subjects were profiled by immunosequencing and related to cytomegalovirus serostatus. Because of strong linkage in the cohort, roughly five DR-DQ haplotypes were treated as single units for association and clustering. In an earlier analysis of about 590 of the donors, high-throughput TCR beta sequencing was used to judge whether each TCR beta V gene segment behaved as functional or pseudogenic. To study patterns of TCR occurrence, a later analysis re-analyzed previously published TCR beta repertoires from several hundred donors and added high-resolution HLA genotyping. All discovery cohort repertoires had been generated using a single sequencing platform. High-throughput TCR immunosequencing, statistical association of individual TCRs with disease status, and machine learning were combined to predict cytomegalovirus infection status. About 320 gigabases of sequencing data and tens of millions of unique TCR sequences were included in an early release covering 550 to 650 HLA-typed donors. The study aimed to test whether cataloging public T cell receptors could reveal signatures of past pathogen exposure. Typing coverage differed by locus: A, B, C, DRB1 and DQB1 were typed in about 629-630 donors, DQA1 in 522, DPA1 in approximately 600, and DPB1 in just under 490. Results the study describes overall, beyond this receptor: A later genetic analysis reported fewer N-insertions in productive TCRs among donors in an Asian-associated ancestry cluster than the approximately 700-donor mean. A few of the identified cytomegalovirus-associated TCR beta chains were confirmed in vitro to be specific for cytomegalovirus antigens. The sequencing pipeline was judged likely to have produced a cluster of highly shared sequence variants as a technical artifact. Because counts were too low, about 18 rarely observed V segments, including chromosome 9 orphons, were excluded from the earlier analysis of 500 to 700 of the donors. In a later analysis, several top co-occurrence clusters were reported to appear linked to parvovirus B19, influenza, CMV and Epstein-Barr virus. It was suggested by the authors that the approach could potentially be generalized to other disease states and immunological phenotypes. The 87-base-pair reads could not distinguish some IMGT-functional V segments, including TRBV6-2 and TRBV6-3, so those segments were excluded. Because HLA typing was missing for some donors at each locus, association tests included only the typed subset. A later genetic analysis associated a missense DCLRE1C variant with V-gene and J-gene trimming of TCR beta chains, and an independent cohort replicated the association. Linkage disequilibrium might explain the correlated functional status among segregating V segments, but an unknown experimental factor could not be excluded. A later analysis associated 15,000 or so TCR beta sequences with specific HLA alleles at a false discovery rate of 0.05. When HLA alleles, especially DR and DQ, strongly co-occurred, attributing TCR associations to individual alleles was difficult. In a later analysis, most CMV-associated TCR beta chains were found to appear HLA-restricted, with HLA associations seemingly driven largely by CMV exposure. This cohort had only TCR beta chains sequenced, and the lack of alpha or paired-chain data limited which features could be detected. According to a later analysis, TCR association rates differed among HLA loci, with DRB1 alleles showing the most associated TCRs and HLA-C alleles showing the fewest. The classifier was reported to diagnose cytomegalovirus status with high specificity and sensitivity in both the original and validation cohorts. Compared with equally common non-associated chains, HLA-associated TCR beta chains in a later analysis were more clonally expanded and had lower generation probabilities. A further reported finding was that TCR beta sequences accurately predicted the HLA-A and HLA-B alleles for most subjects in the first cohort. The study listed 164 TCR beta chains as associated with cytomegalovirus. Most TCR sequences were seen in very few donors, while some public TCRs were found in many individuals. For the cohort, immune exposure information was limited to CMV serostatus. Sequencing depth was assumed to be roughly uniform across donors in the presence/absence analyses, though that assumption may not hold. In an earlier analysis of under 600 of the donors, most TCR beta V segments were observed in productive rearrangements about 90% or about 30% of the time, broadly matching IMGT annotations.

The cohort comprised around 690 healthy bone marrow donors. At the time of sampling, every cohort member was nominally healthy, though immune exposures that went unrecorded were likely present. The donor tested CMV seropositive, placing the donor among the roughly 300 seropositive members of the cohort. Each donor provided a peripheral blood sample, and peripheral blood mononuclear cells were used for TCR beta sequencing. Genomic DNA was extracted from the blood cell samples with the Qiagen DNeasy Blood Extraction Kit. Including the terminal cysteine and phenylalanine, the CDR3 comprises 14 residues. Only the CDR3 DNA is retained, 42 bases long and in frame from the first base. Trimming removed 5 bases from V and 6 bases from J, leaving 16 bases between the germline ends. The CDR1 and CDR2 encoded by the germline V gene are SGHVS and FQNEAQ. Libraries came from the immunoSEQ multiplex PCR assay. A mixture of 60 forward primers for TCR Vbeta segments and 13 reverse primers for TCR Jbeta segments was used in the multiplex PCR. The CDR3 region of rearranged TCR beta genes was amplified from genomic DNA by a multiplex PCR assay. The amplified TCR beta libraries were sequenced on the Illumina HiSeq System as 87-base-pair reads. The source study handled its data this way. A later analysis tallied roughly 76 million unique TCR beta chains across the 550 to 850 repertoires, and some 10 million of those chains were shared by two or more donors. A nearest-neighbor algorithm error-corrected the raw reads and collapsed the reads into unique sequences, merging closely related sequences to remove PCR and sequencing errors. To assign V, D and J gene segments, CDR3 sequences were aligned to IMGT reference sequences. Each retained sequence needed at least a six-nucleotide match to both a V gene segment and a J gene segment. Rearrangements were called productive when the CDR3 lacked stop codons and stayed in frame with V and J; all others were non-productive. Following IMGT convention, CDR3 was defined as the stretch from the second conserved V-encoded cysteine up to the conserved J-encoded phenylalanine. In an earlier analysis of approximately 590 of the donors, sequences lacking an unambiguous match to a single V gene segment were excluded. An earlier analysis of approximately 590 of the donors classified V segments as functional when productive rearrangements were above 56.7% and as segregating when the standard deviation between donors was above 5%. A statistical classification framework was built for diagnosing cytomegalovirus status from the catalog of TCR beta chain sequences. In a later analysis, TCR nucleotide sequences were compared against IMGT/GENE-DB human TR gene sequences so that V and J genes could be assigned. Using the TCRdist pipeline, a later analysis assigned CDR3 sequences along with most-parsimonious VDJ recombination scenarios. A later analysis defined each TCR beta chain by its CDR3 amino acid sequence plus V-gene family, and excluded reads lacking a unique V-gene family. To address suspected cross-contamination and a sequencing artifact, a later analysis removed 592 highly shared, low-generation-probability nucleotide sequences. In a later analysis, a clonal expansion index for each public chain was calculated from normalized within-repertoire ranks of inferred template counts. A later analysis computed generation probabilities with a VDJ recombination model fitted to out-of-frame rearrangements, and checked the results against IGoR. A later analysis scored TCR-TCR, TCR-HLA and TCR-CMV co-occurrence with hypergeometric tests, applying a repertoire-size bias correction to TCR pairs. To estimate false discovery rates, a later analysis permuted the HLA or CMV assignments 20 times. In a later analysis, co-occurring TCRs were grouped using DBSCAN, with TCRdist sequence similarity added in when clustering inside HLA-allele-positive subsets. Repertoires with fewer than 30,000 or more than 120,000 public chains were left out of co-occurrence clustering, as were four to six repertoires with anomalous nucleotide sharing. This is the immuneACCESS table as TCRdb keeps it, with only in-frame sequences that have V and J called. A part of the clones is gone; compared with another copy, unresolved V genes explain less than half, and the rest is unexplained. The V and J calls and clone size were taken over from that table, and D and trimming were inferred from the DNA. A total of more than 65,000 clones appear in this sample, 78% of them only once. Almost 6% of the sample goes to the ten largest clones.

A word on this clone: It lacks a known antigen. No base qualities exist here, and no much larger clone lies one base off it.

Material: PBMCs. Recombination linked TRBV7-8 to TRBJ1-2; TRBD1 could be the D gene, as 6 bases match. This clonotype originated in a man between 18 and 35 years old in good health and CMV-seropositive. The DNA sequence follows: TGTGCCAGCAGCCACAAGCGGACAGTTGATGGCTACACCTTC. This translates into CASSHKRTVDGYTF.